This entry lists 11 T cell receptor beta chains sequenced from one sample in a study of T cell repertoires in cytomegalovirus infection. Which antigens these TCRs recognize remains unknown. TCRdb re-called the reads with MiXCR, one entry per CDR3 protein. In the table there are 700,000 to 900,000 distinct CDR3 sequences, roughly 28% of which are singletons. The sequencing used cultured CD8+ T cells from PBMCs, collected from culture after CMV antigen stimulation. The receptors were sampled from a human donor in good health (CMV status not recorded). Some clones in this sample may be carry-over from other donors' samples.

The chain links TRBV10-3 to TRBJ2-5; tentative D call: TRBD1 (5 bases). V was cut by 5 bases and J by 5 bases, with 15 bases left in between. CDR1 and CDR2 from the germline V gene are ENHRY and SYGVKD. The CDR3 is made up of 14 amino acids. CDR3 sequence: CAISLAGSWETQYF. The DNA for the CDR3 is TGTGCCATCAGTCTGGCAGGGTCGTGGGAGACCCAGTACTTC.

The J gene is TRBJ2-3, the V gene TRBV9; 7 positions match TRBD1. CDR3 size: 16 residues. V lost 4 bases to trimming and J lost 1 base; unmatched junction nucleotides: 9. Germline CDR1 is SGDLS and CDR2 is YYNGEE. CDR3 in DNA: TGTGCCAGCAGCACGAGACAGGGATACGGCACAGATACGCAGTATTTT. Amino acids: CASSTRQGYGTDTQYF.

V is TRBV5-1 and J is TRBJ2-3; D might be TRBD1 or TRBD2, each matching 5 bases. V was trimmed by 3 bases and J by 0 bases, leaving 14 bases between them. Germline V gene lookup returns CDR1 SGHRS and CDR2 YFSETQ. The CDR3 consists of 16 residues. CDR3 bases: TGCGCCAGCAGCTCCGGGACGGATTGGAGCACAGATACGCAGTATTTT. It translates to CASSSGTDWSTDTQYF.

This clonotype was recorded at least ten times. CDR3 nucleotides: TGTGCCAGCAGCCCCTTATCCGGGGAGCTGTTTTTT. Protein sequence: CASSPLSGELFF. The chain combines TRBV7-9 with TRBJ2-2; D unclear. The length of the CDR3 is 12 residues. Trimming removed 5 bases from V and 6 bases from J, with 7 bases in between. Germline CDR1 and CDR2: SEHNR and FQNEAQ (reference sequence).

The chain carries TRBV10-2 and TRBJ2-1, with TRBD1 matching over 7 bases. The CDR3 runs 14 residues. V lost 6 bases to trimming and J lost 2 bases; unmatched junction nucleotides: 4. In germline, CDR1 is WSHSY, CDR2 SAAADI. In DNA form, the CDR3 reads TGCGCCAGCAGGCACAGGGGAGCCTACAATGAGCAGTTCTTC. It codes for CASRHRGAYNEQFF.

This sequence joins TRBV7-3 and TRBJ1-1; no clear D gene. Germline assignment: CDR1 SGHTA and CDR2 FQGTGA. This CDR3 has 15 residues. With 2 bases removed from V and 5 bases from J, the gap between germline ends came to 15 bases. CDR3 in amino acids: CASSLDGHGKTEAFF. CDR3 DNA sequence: TGTGCCAGCAGCTTAGATGGCCACGGGAAGACTGAAGCTTTCTTT.

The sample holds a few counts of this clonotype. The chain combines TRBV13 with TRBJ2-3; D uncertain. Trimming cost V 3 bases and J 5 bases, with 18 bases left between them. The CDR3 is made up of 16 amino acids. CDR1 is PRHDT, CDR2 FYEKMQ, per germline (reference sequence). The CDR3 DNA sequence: TGTGCCAGCAGCTTGCTAAACCCGAGGTTAGGAGATACGCAGTATTTT. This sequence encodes CASSLLNPRLGDTQYF.

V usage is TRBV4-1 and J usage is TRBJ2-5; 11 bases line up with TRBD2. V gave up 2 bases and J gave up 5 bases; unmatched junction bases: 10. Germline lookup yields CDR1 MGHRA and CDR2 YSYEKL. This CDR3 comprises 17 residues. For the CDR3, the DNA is TGCGCCAGCAGCCAACTAGCGGGGGGTCGCCCCGTTGAGACCCAGTACTTC. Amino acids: CASSQLAGGRPVETQYF.

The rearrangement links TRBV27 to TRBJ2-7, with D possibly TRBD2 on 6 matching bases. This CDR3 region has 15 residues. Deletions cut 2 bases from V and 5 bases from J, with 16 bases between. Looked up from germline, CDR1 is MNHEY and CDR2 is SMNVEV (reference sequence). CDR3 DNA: TGTGCCAGCAGTTTAGTGTCGCCAGGGAGGCACGAGCAGTACTTC. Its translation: CASSLVSPGRHEQYF.

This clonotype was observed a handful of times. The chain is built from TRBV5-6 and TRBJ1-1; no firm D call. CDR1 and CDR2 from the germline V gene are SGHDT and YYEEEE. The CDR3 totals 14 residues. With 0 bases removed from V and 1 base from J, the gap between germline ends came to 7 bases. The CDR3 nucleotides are TGTGCCAGCAGCTTGGAGTTGGCGAACACTGAAGCTTTCTTT. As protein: CASSLELANTEAFF.

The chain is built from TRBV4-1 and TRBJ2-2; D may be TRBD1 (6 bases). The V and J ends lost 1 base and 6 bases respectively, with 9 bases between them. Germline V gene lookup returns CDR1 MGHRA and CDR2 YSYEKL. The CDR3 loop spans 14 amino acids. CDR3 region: CASSQATGSGELFF. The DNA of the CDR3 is TGCGCCAGCAGCCAAGCAACAGGGTCCGGGGAGCTGTTTTTT.